The entry below gives a single TCR beta chain sequence along with its context. This clonotype appeared a single time. Its specific antigen is unknown. It has no much larger one-base neighbor in the sample; base qualities were not kept. Support from one read is weak. V is shortened by 5 bases, J by 6 bases, and the region joining them spans 8 bases. According to the germline V gene, CDR1 reads MDHEN and CDR2 reads SYDVKM. Its CDR3 holds 11 amino acids, cysteine through valine. Kept here is only the CDR3 DNA, which spans 33 bases and is read in frame from base 1. This sample is drawn from a study of immune aging and cytomegalovirus after organ transplant (TCRdb year 2021). With respect to the entire study: All transplant recipients received three-drug immunosuppression with prednisone, tacrolimus, and mycophenolate.

Overall results and qualifications from the work: Following viremia, aged-phenotype cells rose post-transplant in clones of any size, with the rise occurring earlier in large clones (days 200-264) than in small clones. Large clones contained a bigger proportion of TEMRA cells, and over time the seven largest clones (more than 1,800 cells) picked up aged and TEMRA cells and lost TCM cells. Because CD57 was not measured in the sequencing data, a conservative gene-based aging definition was used instead.

The library was made by single-cell sequencing. TCRdb records Illumina NovaSeq 6000 as the sequencer. The BD Rhapsody Targeted mRNA and AbSeq Reagent Kit, in a microwell format, was used for cell capture and library preparation. Libraries were prepared to cover TCR, sample tags, AbSeq, and targeted mRNA from the Human T-Cell Expression Panel plus custom TOX and TOX2 primers. Sequencing of the libraries was performed on an Illumina NovaSeq. The original pipeline was this. The analysis covered approximately 9,900 cells in total, of which 7076 were CD8 T cells and 4494 were CD8 T cells with an identifiable TCR CDR3. On the Seven Bridges Genomics platform, raw data were run through the BD Rhapsody Targeted Analysis Pipeline with V(D)J processing. SeqGeq 1.6.0 was used for quality control, Sample Tag demultiplexing with Lex-BDSMK, clone identification with VDJ Explorer, and Seurat clustering. Clones comprising <1% of CD8 T cells were considered non-expanded; clones comprising >2.5% of the sample were considered clonal expansions. TCRdb cleaned the public reads at Q25 with fastp, built clones with MiXCR and kept in-frame beta chains. Every CDR3 protein is listed once, alongside the most common genes and DNA of its rows. V and J calls and clone size were set by TCRdb, not the authors. The sample table lists 20,000 or so distinct CDR3 sequences, approximately 40% of them with a count of one. The ten largest clones take up less than 30% of the sample.

This sample's time point label indicates: five sample-tagged time points from pre-transplant (day -1) to day 368 post-transplant, pooled. Thawed PBMC were stimulated for approximately twelve hours with a CMV IE-1 overlapping peptide library without transport inhibitors. After being thawed and rested overnight, the cells were stimulated in R10 medium along with CD28/CD49d costimulation. The IE-1 peptide library consisted of 15-amino-acid peptides overlapping by 11 amino acids. Each time point was barcoded with BD Single-Cell Multiplexing Kit Sample Tags, pooled, and stained with oligo-conjugated anti-CD45RA plus sorting antibodies. A BD FACSAria III was used to sort CMV-responsive CD8+CD137+ and CD4+CD154+ T cells at 4-way purity. Blood was drawn into EDTA vacutainers and was processed by Ficoll gradient within 1-24 hours.

This specimen was CMV peptide-activated CD4+ and CD8+ T cells sorted from blood, taken at five time points, pooled. What this sample's cell subset or site label stands for: sorted CD8+CD137+ and CD4+CD154+ T cells after more than 9 h CMV IE-1 peptide stimulation. This receptor was identified in a female donor who had a heart transplant and CMV viremia. The chain employs TRBV28 and TRBJ2-7, and the D gene may be TRBD1, 5 bases matching. CDR3 sequence: CASSSGAEQYV. The nucleotides are TGTGCCAGCAGTAGTGGGGCCGAGCAGTACGTC.